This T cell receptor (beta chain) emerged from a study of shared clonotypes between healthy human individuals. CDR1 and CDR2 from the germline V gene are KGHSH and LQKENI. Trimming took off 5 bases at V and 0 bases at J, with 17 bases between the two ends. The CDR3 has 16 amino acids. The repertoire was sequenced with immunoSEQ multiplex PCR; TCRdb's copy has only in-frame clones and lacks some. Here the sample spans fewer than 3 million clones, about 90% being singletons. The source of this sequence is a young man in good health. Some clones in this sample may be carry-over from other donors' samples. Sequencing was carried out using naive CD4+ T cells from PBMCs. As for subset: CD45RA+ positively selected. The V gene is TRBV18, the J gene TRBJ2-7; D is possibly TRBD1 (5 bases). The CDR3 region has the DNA TGTGCCAGCTCAAGAACAGGACACACCATCTCCTACGAGCAGTACTTC. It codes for CASSRTGHTISYEQYF.